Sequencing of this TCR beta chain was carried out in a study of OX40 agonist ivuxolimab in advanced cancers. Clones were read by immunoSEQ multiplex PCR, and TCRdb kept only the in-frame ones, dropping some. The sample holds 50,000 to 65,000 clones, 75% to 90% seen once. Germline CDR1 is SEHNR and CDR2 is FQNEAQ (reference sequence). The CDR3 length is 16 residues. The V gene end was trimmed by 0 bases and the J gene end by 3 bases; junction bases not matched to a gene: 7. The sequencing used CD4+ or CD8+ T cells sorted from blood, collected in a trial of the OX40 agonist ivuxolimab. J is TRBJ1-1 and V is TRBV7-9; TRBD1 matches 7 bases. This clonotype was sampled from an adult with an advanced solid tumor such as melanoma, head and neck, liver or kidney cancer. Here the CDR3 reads CASSLALRGPDTEAFF. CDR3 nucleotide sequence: TGTGCCAGCAGCTTAGCGTTGAGGGGGCCCGACACTGAAGCTTTCTTT. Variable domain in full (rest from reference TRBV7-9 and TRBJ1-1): DTGVSQNPRHKITKRGQNVTFRCDPISEHNRLYWYRQTLGQGPEFLTYFQNEAQLEKSRLLSDRFSAERPKGSFSTLEIQRTEQGDSAMYLCASSLALRGPDTEAFFGQGTRLTVV.